This T cell receptor (beta chain) emerged from a study of blood T cell repertoires in COVID-19. The CDR3 runs 17 residues. Per germline, CDR1 MNHEY and CDR2 SMNVEV (reference sequence). The ends lost 2 bases at V and 1 base at J; junction bases unmatched: 7. Using immunoSEQ multiplex PCR, the repertoire was profiled, and TCRdb retains in-frame clones only, with some absent. The top ten clones hold around 8% of a sample with roughly 300,000 clones, about 87% of them seen once. The sequence came from a woman aged 45-65 years who had recovered from COVID-19. The chain recombines TRBV27 with TRBJ2-5; 10 positions match TRBD2. The sequenced sample was peripheral blood. The CDR3 coding sequence is TGTGCCAGCAGTTTAAGCGTAGCGGGGGGCCTCCAAGAGACCCAGTACTTC. Its translation is CASSLSVAGGLQETQYF.